This T cell receptor (beta chain) was identified in a study of blood T cells in healthy people across ages. The second PCR ran about 6 to 12 cycles with a sample-barcoded 5' primer and J-beta primers. TCRdb used MiXCR to reprocess the 5' RACE reads, holding one entry per CDR3 protein. The data show around 780,000 distinct CDR3 sequences, around a quarter seen once. The sample was also reused in another study, on T cells of mothers and their children. This second study says: Overlap in related mother-child pairs always slightly exceeded unrelated pairs, never significantly.

Input material: blood. The clonotype was recovered from a boy aged 10-17 years in good health.

This CDR3 reads CSASGWGFHEQYF. The CDR3, as DNA: TGCAGTGCTAGTGGATGGGGGTTCCACGAGCAGTACTTC. The chain carries TRBV20-1 and TRBJ2-5, with D perhaps TRBD1 or TRBD2 (5 bases each). The J call may not be correct, given that the DNA end is closer to TRBJ2-7. CDR3 length equals 13 residues. Germline V gives CDR1 DFQATT, CDR2 SNEGSKA (reference sequence).